A selection of T cell receptor beta chains follows, all from one sample in a study of CD8 T cells in ankylosing spondylitis. MiXCR, run by TCRdb on the 5' RACE reads, gives a single entry per CDR3 protein. The sample shows about 750,000 distinct CDR3 sequences, 19% of them seen only once. Sequencing was carried out using blood, either unsorted or a sorted T cell fraction (not recorded which). These receptors came from a male donor with ankylosing spondylitis. CDR3s include the opening cysteine and the closing phenylalanine or tryptophan. The order of the fields is clone size, D gene, V gene, J gene, CDR3 protein, CDR3 DNA. D genes are given only for firm matches. Expanded clones get a size class; other rows say once, few or many, or leave the size out.

abundance: few
d_gene: TRBD2
v_gene: TRBV7-7
j_gene: TRBJ2-5
CDR3aa: CASSLVREGETQYF
CDR3nt: TGTGCCAGCAGCTTAGTACGGGAGGGAGAGACCCAGTACTTC

abundance: few
d_gene: TRBD1
v_gene: TRBV7-8
j_gene: TRBJ1-5
CDR3aa: CASSSTRDSLYQPQHF
CDR3nt: TGTGCCAGCAGCTCGACGAGGGACAGTCTTTATCAGCCCCAGCATTTT

abundance: many
d_gene: TRBD2
v_gene: TRBV5-1
j_gene: TRBJ2-1
CDR3aa: CASSLSGTSGLNEQFF
CDR3nt: TGCGCCAGCAGCCTTTCCGGGACTAGCGGCCTTAATGAGCAGTTCTTC

abundance: .
d_gene: .
v_gene: TRBV28
j_gene: TRBJ2-4
CDR3aa: CASSARGAGAKNIQYF
CDR3nt: TGTGCCAGCAGTGCAAGGGGGGCGGGAGCCAAAAACATTCAGTACTTC

abundance: few
d_gene: .
v_gene: TRBV5-1
j_gene: TRBJ2-2
CDR3aa: CASSLVGLTGELFF
CDR3nt: TGCGCCAGCAGCTTGGTAGGCCTCACCGGGGAGCTGTTTTTT

abundance: many
d_gene: .
v_gene: TRBV4-2
j_gene: TRBJ2-1
CDR3aa: CASSQGWTDDIYNEQFF
CDR3nt: TGTGCCAGCAGCCAAGGGTGGACAGACGATATATACAATGAGCAGTTCTTC

abundance: .
d_gene: .
v_gene: TRBV5-1
j_gene: TRBJ2-5
CDR3aa: CASSLMAGQETQYF
CDR3nt: TGCGCCAGCAGCTTGATGGCGGGCCAAGAGACCCAGTACTTC

abundance: few
d_gene: TRBD1
v_gene: TRBV20-1
j_gene: TRBJ2-2
CDR3aa: CSAQTGGSYTGELFF
CDR3nt: TGCAGTGCCCAGACAGGGGGCTCCTACACCGGGGAGCTGTTTTTT

abundance: .
d_gene: .
v_gene: TRBV5-1
j_gene: TRBJ2-2
CDR3aa: CASPPDSGQFGELFF
CDR3nt: TGCGCCAGCCCGCCCGATAGCGGTCAATTCGGGGAGCTGTTTTTT

abundance: few
d_gene: .
v_gene: TRBV29-1
j_gene: TRBJ1-4
CDR3aa: CSGRGTTNEKLFF
CDR3nt: TGCAGCGGGCGGGGGACGACGAATGAAAAACTGTTTTTT

abundance: .
d_gene: .
v_gene: TRBV2
j_gene: TRBJ1-6
CDR3aa: CASSVWLTYNSPLHF
CDR3nt: TGTGCCAGCAGTGTCTGGTTGACCTATAATTCACCCCTCCACTTT

abundance: few
d_gene: .
v_gene: TRBV5-1
j_gene: TRBJ2-2
CDR3aa: CASSPRNSNTGELFF
CDR3nt: TGCGCCAGCAGCCCCCGCAACTCGAACACCGGGGAGCTGTTTTTT

abundance: .
d_gene: TRBD2
v_gene: TRBV12-3/TRBV12-4
j_gene: TRBJ2-4
CDR3aa: CASSPTSSGGAKNIQYF
CDR3nt: TGTGCCAGCAGTCCAACATCTAGCGGGGGGGCCAAAAACATTCAGTACTTC

abundance: .
d_gene: .
v_gene: TRBV2
j_gene: TRBJ1-1
CDR3aa: CASSEALQGWTEAFF
CDR3nt: TGTGCCAGCAGTGAAGCGCTTCAGGGGTGGACTGAAGCTTTCTTT

abundance: .
d_gene: TRBD2
v_gene: TRBV11-2
j_gene: TRBJ2-7
CDR3aa: CASSLGPAGGRYEQYF
CDR3nt: TGTGCCAGCAGCTTAGGCCCAGCGGGGGGGCGATACGAGCAGTACTTC

abundance: .
d_gene: TRBD1
v_gene: TRBV12-3/TRBV12-4
j_gene: TRBJ2-6
CDR3aa: CASSLFRQGVSGANVLTF
CDR3nt: TGTGCCAGCAGTTTATTTCGACAGGGGGTATCTGGGGCCAACGTCCTGACTTTC

abundance: .
d_gene: TRBD1
v_gene: TRBV20-1
j_gene: TRBJ2-1
CDR3aa: CSATQGGLKYNEQFF
CDR3nt: TGCAGTGCAACACAGGGGGGATTAAAGTACAATGAGCAGTTCTTC

abundance: .
d_gene: TRBD1
v_gene: TRBV11-2
j_gene: TRBJ2-1
CDR3aa: CASSPPDRGTHEQFF
CDR3nt: TGTGCCAGCAGCCCCCCGGACAGGGGGACCCATGAGCAGTTCTTC

abundance: many
d_gene: TRBD2
v_gene: TRBV5-1
j_gene: TRBJ2-3
CDR3aa: CASSLASGSTDTQYF
CDR3nt: TGTGCCAGCAGTTTGGCTAGCGGTAGCACAGATACGCAGTATTTT

abundance: few
d_gene: .
v_gene: TRBV7-6
j_gene: TRBJ2-1
CDR3aa: CASSLVWQGDEQFF
CDR3nt: TGTGCCAGCAGCTTAGTCTGGCAGGGCGATGAGCAGTTCTTC

abundance: few
d_gene: .
v_gene: TRBV20-1
j_gene: TRBJ1-5
CDR3aa: CSANIQGSRNQPQHF
CDR3nt: TGCAGTGCTAACATTCAGGGTTCGCGCAATCAGCCCCAGCATTTT

abundance: .
d_gene: TRBD2
v_gene: TRBV5-6
j_gene: TRBJ2-5
CDR3aa: CASSLVGGGTQYF
CDR3nt: TGTGCCAGCAGCTTGGTTGGGGGGGGGACCCAGTACTTC

abundance: .
d_gene: TRBD2
v_gene: TRBV7-9
j_gene: TRBJ2-3
CDR3aa: CASSFLAGTNTDTQYF
CDR3nt: TGTGCCAGCAGCTTCCTAGCGGGAACGAACACAGATACGCAGTATTTT

abundance: many
d_gene: .
v_gene: TRBV5-4
j_gene: TRBJ2-1
CDR3aa: CASTTDPGVINEQFF
CDR3nt: TGTGCCAGCACCACGGACCCAGGGGTGATCAATGAGCAGTTCTTC

abundance: many
d_gene: .
v_gene: TRBV7-2
j_gene: TRBJ1-4
CDR3aa: CASSLVAGNEKLFF
CDR3nt: TGTGCCAGCAGCTTAGTCGCCGGGAATGAAAAACTGTTTTTT

abundance: .
d_gene: TRBD2
v_gene: TRBV3-1
j_gene: TRBJ2-3
CDR3aa: CASSRLAGDTQYF
CDR3nt: TGTGCCAGCAGCCGACTAGCGGGAGATACGCAGTATTTT

abundance: .
d_gene: TRBD2
v_gene: TRBV28
j_gene: TRBJ2-1
CDR3aa: CTRKREDEQFF
CDR3nt: TGTACCAGAAAACGGGAGGATGAGCAGTTCTTC

abundance: .
d_gene: .
v_gene: TRBV6-6
j_gene: TRBJ1-2
CDR3aa: CASRADSSYGYTF
CDR3nt: TGTGCCAGCAGGGCAGACAGCAGCTATGGCTACACCTTC

abundance: .
d_gene: TRBD1
v_gene: TRBV12-3/TRBV12-4
j_gene: TRBJ1-5
CDR3aa: CASSVTGYSNQPQHF
CDR3nt: TGTGCCAGCAGCGTGACAGGGTATAGCAATCAGCCCCAGCATTTT

abundance: few
d_gene: .
v_gene: TRBV6-5
j_gene: TRBJ1-1
CDR3aa: CASSNRASNTEAFF
CDR3nt: TGTGCCAGCAGTAACCGGGCCTCGAACACTGAAGCTTTCTTT

abundance: few
d_gene: TRBD1
v_gene: TRBV30
j_gene: TRBJ2-2
CDR3aa: CAWSNRGAGELFF
CDR3nt: TGTGCCTGGAGTAACAGGGGAGCCGGGGAGCTGTTTTTT